This T cell receptor (beta chain) was found in a study of T cell responses to AZD1222 COVID-19 vaccine (dated by TCRdb to the early 2020s). Broadly, across the study: AZD1222 recipients with second doses at about 4 weeks or about 12 weeks were pooled, because spike-specific TCR depth and breadth did not differ between schedules. A total of 233 trial participants underwent TCR sequencing, of whom about 200 received two doses of AZD1222 and about 25 received two doses of the MenACWY control vaccine. Trial participants were enrolled into age subgroups of 18-55, 56-69 and 70-plus years, which contained around 150, 28 and 57 TCR-sequenced participants, respectively.

Here is what the overall study found, with its caveats: The whole spike protein was spanned by vaccine-associated CD4 TCRs, and dominant responses were seen in regions 160-218 and 743-854. The 56-69-year group was small, and its depth increase did not reach significance, likely because of low power. Conclusions about previously exposed vaccinees are limited because only a handful of AZD1222 recipients were SARS-CoV-2 seropositive at baseline. A significant rise in spike-specific TCR breadth and depth was observed after two AZD1222 doses relative to day 0 and relative to MenACWY recipients. Because no samples from the day 14 peak response were available, repertoires could be characterized only after the peak T cell response. Most participants were white British and females outnumbered males, and the authors suggested that clonal diversity may have been underestimated. Reportedly, close to half of the unique spike-specific TCRs recognized epitopes lying outside the regions that are mutated in the B.1.351 and B.1.1.7 variants.

V is clipped by 1 base and J by 5 bases, and the sequence between their germline boundaries is 8 bases long. CDR1 and CDR2 are drawn from the germline V gene (reference sequence): GTSNPN, SVGIG. The CDR3 has 12 amino acids, counting the end cysteine and phenylalanine. Solely the CDR3 DNA is kept, with 36 bases framed from the first base. Turning to this clone: There is no known antigen for this receptor. Per-nucleotide qualities are absent, and no much larger clonotype sits a single base away.

The time point label here, explained by the study, means: baseline before first vaccination. The vaccinee samples were drawn from two UK trials, COV001 and COV002, one of which was a single-blind randomized controlled phase 2/3 trial testing AZD1222 (ChAdOx1 nCoV-19) in healthy adults. For TCRbeta chain sequencing, PBMC samples were collected from trial participants at day 0 and at day 28 after the second dose. The CDR3 regions of human TCRbeta chains were analyzed by immunosequencing. In the original analysis: TCRs in the repertoires were compared against a reference library of SARS-CoV-2-specific TCRs that had been generated with the MIRA antigen-specificity platform. Breadth was defined as the fraction of unique TCRs that were SARS-CoV-2-associated. Depth was defined as the fraction of total T cells that were SARS-CoV-2-associated. Using the MIRA data, each spike-specific TCR was assigned both to the spike region to which the TCR was reactive and to a CD4 or CD8 class. Log10-transformed breadth and depth values were compared by one-way ANOVA with Sidak's multiple comparisons tests. Held by TCRdb, this immuneACCESS table contains in-frame sequences only and omits some clones. Under half of the omission traces to an unresolved V gene where checked; the cause of the rest is unknown. V and J calls and clone size are given by that table; D and trimming were obtained from the DNA. This sample holds 170,000 or so clones; 90% were observed only once. About 1.6% of the sample goes to the ten largest clones.

The V and J genes are TRBV30 and TRBJ1-1; no confident D gene assignment can be made. The material was peripheral blood, obtained on day 0 of AZD1222 vaccination. The TCR comes from an adult in good health. The CDR3 loop reads CAWSAGGTEAFF. The DNA is TGTGCCTGGAGTGCCGGTGGGACTGAAGCTTTCTTT.